This TCR beta chain was recorded in a study of T cell changes during pregnancy in multiple sclerosis. The CDR3 covers 15 residues. CDR1 is MNHNS and CDR2 is SASEGT in the germline V gene. Losses at the gene ends were 6 bases for V and 2 bases for J; bases not matched to a gene: 7. Repertoires were generated with immunoSEQ multiplex PCR, while TCRdb's copy carries only in-frame clones and drops some. The table lists roughly 80,000 clones, about 93% of them singletons, with approximately 0.93% in the top ten. The sample here was peripheral blood, taken in the first trimester of pregnancy. The chain joins TRBV6-1 to TRBJ2-7, with 10 bases aligning to TRBD2. The sequence was obtained from a female donor with multiple sclerosis, enrolled in a pregnancy study. The CDR3 reads CASRVAGGMAYEQYF. Here the CDR3 DNA reads TGTGCCAGCAGGGTAGCGGGAGGAATGGCCTACGAGCAGTACTTC.